This T cell receptor beta chain was retrieved from a study of blood T cell repertoires in COVID-19. Looking at the study overall: Italy, Spain and the United States were the sources of the convalescent and acute COVID-19 samples. Sources were T cells, B-cell-depleted T cells, or PBMCs; the material itself was cDNA or gDNA.

Germline CDR1 and CDR2: ENHRY and SYGVKD. Trimming stripped 4 bases from V and 6 bases from J, with 19 bases between. The CDR3 contains 16 residues. As processed by the authors: It was from reference gene primer amplification that nucleated cell counts were estimated. Sequencing was performed with immunoSEQ multiplex PCR; in TCRdb, only in-frame clones are kept and a portion is missing. V and J calls and clone size come straight from that table; D and trimming were deduced from the DNA. The data contain 150,000 to 200,000 clones, about 85% of them seen just once; the ten biggest clones take up 2.1%. This TCR came from a man in his 70s with active or convalescent COVID-19. Sequencing was carried out using peripheral blood. The chain recombines TRBV10-3 with TRBJ2-1; weak D call: TRBD1 (6 bases). CDR3 nucleotides: TGTGCCATCAGTGTCACGTGGACAGAAACCATCAATGAGCAGTTCTTC. It encodes CAISVTWTETINEQFF.